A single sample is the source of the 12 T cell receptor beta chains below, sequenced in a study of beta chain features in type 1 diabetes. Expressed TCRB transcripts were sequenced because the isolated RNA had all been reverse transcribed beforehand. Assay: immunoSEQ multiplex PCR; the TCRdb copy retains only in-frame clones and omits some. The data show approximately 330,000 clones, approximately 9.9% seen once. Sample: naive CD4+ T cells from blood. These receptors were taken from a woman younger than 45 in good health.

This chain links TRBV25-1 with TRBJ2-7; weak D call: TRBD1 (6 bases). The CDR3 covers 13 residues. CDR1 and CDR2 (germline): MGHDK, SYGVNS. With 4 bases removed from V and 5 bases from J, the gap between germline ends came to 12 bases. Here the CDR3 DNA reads TGTGCCAGCAGTGGACATACAGGGAACGAGCAGTACTTC. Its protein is CASSGHTGNEQYF.

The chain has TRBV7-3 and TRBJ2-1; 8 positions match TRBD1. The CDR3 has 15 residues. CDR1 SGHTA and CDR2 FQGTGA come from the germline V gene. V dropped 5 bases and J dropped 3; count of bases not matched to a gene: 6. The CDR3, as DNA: TGTGCCAGCAGCCCCGGACAGGGTTTCTACAATGAGCAGTTCTTC. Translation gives CASSPGQGFYNEQFF.

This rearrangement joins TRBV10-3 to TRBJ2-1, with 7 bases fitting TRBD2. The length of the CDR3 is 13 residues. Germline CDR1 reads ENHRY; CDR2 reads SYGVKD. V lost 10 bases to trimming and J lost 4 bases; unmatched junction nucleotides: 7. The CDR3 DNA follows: TGTGCCACGGGAGGAGGTACATACAATGAGCAGTTCTTC. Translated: CATGGGTYNEQFF.

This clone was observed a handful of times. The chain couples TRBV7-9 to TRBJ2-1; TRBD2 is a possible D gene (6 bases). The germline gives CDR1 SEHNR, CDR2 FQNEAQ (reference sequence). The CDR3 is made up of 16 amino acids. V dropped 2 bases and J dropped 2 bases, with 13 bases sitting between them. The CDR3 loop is CASSLRDGRPYNEQFF. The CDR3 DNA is TGTGCCAGCAGCTTAAGGGACGGGAGACCCTACAATGAGCAGTTCTTC. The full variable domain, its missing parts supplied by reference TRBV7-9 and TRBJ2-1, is DTGVSQNPRHKITKRGQNVTFRCDPISEHNRLYWYRQTLGQGPEFLTYFQNEAQLEKSRLLSDRFSAERPKGSFSTLEIQRTEQGDSAMYLCASSLRDGRPYNEQFFGPGTRLTVL.

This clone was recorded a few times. The CDR3 DNA reads TGTGCCAGCAGCTTAGCGGCAGGATCAATTGGCTACACCTTC. This codes for CASSLAAGSIGYTF. The chain employs TRBV7-2 and TRBJ1-2, with D unresolved. Trimming shortened V by 0 bases and J by 7 bases, and 12 bases separated the two germline ends. The V gene's germline CDR1 is SGHTA and CDR2 FQGNSA. The CDR3 has 14 residues.

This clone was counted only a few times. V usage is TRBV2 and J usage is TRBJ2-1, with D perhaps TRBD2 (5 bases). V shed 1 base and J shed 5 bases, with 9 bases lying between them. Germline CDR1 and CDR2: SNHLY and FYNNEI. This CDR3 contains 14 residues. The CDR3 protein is CASSEETGDNEQFF. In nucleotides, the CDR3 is TGTGCCAGCAGTGAAGAGACCGGGGACAATGAGCAGTTCTTC.

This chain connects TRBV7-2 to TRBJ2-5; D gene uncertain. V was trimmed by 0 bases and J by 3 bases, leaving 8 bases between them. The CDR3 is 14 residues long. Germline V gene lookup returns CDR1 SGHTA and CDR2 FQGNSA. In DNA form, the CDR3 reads TGTGCCAGCAGCTTAGCGAGGCGAGAAGAGACCCAGTACTTC. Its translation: CASSLARREETQYF. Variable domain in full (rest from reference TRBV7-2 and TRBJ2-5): GAGVSQSPSNKVTEKGKDVELRCDPISGHTALYWYRQSLGQGLEFLIYFQGNSAPDKSGLPSDRFSAERTGGSVSTLTIQRTQQEDSAVYLCASSLARREETQYFGPGTRLLVL.

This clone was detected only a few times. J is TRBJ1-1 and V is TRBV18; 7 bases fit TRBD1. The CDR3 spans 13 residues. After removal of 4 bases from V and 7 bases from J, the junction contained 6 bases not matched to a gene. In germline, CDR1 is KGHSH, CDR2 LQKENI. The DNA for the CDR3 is TGTGCCAGCTCACTATCCCGGGACAGTGAAGCTTTCTTT. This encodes CASSLSRDSEAFF.

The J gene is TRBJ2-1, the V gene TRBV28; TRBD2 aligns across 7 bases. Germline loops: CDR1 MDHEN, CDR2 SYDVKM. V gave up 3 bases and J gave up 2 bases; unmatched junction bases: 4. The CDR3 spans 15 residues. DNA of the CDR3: TGTGCCAGCAGTTTGGCTAGCGGTACCTACAATGAGCAGTTCTTC. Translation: CASSLASGTYNEQFF.

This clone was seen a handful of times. The CDR3 is CAGPGEPKQETQYF. CDR3 sequence (DNA): TGCGCCGGGCCTGGGGAGCCGAAACAAGAGACCCAGTACTTC. This chain links TRBV23-1 with TRBJ2-5; D might be TRBD2 (5 bases). TRBV23-1 is reported as an ORF; its role is uncertain. There are 14 residues in the CDR3. V was pared by 11 bases and J by 2 bases, with 18 bases between.

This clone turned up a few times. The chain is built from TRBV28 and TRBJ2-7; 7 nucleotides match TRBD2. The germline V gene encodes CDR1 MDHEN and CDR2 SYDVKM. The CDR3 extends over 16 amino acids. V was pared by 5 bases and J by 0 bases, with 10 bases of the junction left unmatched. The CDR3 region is CASSVVGGRDSYEQYF. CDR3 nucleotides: TGTGCCAGCAGTGTGGTTGGTGGGAGGGACTCCTACGAGCAGTACTTC.

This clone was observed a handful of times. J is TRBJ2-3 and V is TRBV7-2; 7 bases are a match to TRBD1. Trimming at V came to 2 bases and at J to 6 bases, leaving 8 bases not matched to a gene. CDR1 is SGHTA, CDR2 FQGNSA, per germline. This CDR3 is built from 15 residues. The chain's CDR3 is CASSLMGTAQDTQYF. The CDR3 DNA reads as TGTGCCAGCAGCTTAATGGGGACAGCCCAGGATACGCAGTATTTT.